A single T cell receptor beta chain is shown here with its context. The antigen remains undetermined. Profiled with immunoSEQ multiplex PCR; TCRdb holds only in-frame clones, not every one. The table has tens of thousands of clones, 85% to 90% seen once. The CDR3 totals 14 residues. Germline CDR1 and CDR2: KGHSH and LQKENI. V lost 4 bases and J lost 2; bases outside the gene matches: 3. These data originate in a study of OX40 agonist ivuxolimab in advanced cancers. Study outcomes and limitations: At 0.1 to 3.0 mg/kg and by week 6, clonal expansion occurred in CD4+ and CD8+ blood T cells.

The starting material was CD4+ or CD8+ T cells sorted from blood, obtained in a trial of the OX40 agonist ivuxolimab. The TCR was taken from an adult with an advanced solid tumor such as melanoma, head and neck, liver or kidney cancer. The V call is TRBV18, the J call TRBJ2-7, with 9 bases lining up with TRBD1. The CDR3 here is CASSQGQGPYEQYF. CDR3 DNA: TGTGCCAGCTCACAGGGACAGGGCCCCTACGAGCAGTACTTC.